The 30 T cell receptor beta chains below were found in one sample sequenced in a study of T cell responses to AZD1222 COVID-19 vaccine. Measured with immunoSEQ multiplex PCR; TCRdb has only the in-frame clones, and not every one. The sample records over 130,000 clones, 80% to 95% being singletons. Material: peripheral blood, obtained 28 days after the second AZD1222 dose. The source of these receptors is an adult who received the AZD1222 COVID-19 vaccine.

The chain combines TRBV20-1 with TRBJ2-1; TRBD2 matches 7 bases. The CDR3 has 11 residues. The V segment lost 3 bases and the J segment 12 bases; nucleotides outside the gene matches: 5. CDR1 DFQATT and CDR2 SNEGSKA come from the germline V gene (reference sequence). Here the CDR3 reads CSARASGGQFF. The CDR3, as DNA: TGCAGTGCTAGGGCTAGCGGAGGGCAGTTCTTC.

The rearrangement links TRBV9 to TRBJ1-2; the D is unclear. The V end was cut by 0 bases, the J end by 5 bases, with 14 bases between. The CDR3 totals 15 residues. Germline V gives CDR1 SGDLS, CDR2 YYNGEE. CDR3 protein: CASSVDWTELYGYTF. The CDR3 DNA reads TGTGCCAGCAGCGTAGATTGGACTGAACTTTATGGCTACACCTTC.

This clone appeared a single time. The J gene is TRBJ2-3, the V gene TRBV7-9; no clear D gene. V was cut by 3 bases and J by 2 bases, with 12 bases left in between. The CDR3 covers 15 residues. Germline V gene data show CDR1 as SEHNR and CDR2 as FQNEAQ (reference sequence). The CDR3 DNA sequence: TGTGCCAGCAGCTTCGGCACAGATCCCACAGATACGCAGTATTTT. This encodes CASSFGTDPTDTQYF.

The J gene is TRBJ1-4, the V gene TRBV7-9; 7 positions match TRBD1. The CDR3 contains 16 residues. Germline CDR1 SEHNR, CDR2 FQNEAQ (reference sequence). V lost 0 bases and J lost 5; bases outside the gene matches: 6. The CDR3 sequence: CASSLATGTVNEKLFF. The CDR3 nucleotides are TGTGCCAGCAGCTTAGCTACCGGGACAGTAAATGAAAAACTGTTTTTT.

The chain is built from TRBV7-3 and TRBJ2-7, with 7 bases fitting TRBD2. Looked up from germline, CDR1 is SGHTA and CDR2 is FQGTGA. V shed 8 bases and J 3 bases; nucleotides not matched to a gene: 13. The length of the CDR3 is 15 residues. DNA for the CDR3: TGTGCCAGCTCGCCGGGTGGCGGGAGTTACTACGAGCAGTACTTC. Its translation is CASSPGGGSYYEQYF.

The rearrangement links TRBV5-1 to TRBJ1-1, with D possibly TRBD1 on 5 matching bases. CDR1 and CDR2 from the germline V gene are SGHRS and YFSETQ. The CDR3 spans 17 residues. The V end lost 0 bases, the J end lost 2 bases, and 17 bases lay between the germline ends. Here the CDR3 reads CASSLVRQGRANTEAFF. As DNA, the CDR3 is TGCGCCAGCAGCTTGGTCCGGCAGGGCAGGGCCAACACTGAAGCTTTCTTT.

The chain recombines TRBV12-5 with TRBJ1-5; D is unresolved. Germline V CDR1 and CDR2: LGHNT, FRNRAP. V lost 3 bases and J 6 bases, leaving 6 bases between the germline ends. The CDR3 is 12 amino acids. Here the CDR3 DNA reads TGTGCTAGTGGTTTTAACAGTCAGCCCCAGCATTTT. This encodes CASGFNSQPQHF.

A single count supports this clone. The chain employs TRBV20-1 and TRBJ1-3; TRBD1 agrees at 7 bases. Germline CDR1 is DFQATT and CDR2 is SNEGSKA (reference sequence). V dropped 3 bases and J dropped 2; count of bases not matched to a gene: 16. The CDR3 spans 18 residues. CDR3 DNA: TGCAGTGCTAGTCTCGAGGGGGCAGGCTTAGGGACTGGAAACACCATATATTTT. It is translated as CSASLEGAGLGTGNTIYF.

The CDR3 bases are TGTGCCACCAGCAGGGAAGCCAGCTCCTATAATTCACCCCTCCACTTT. Translating gives CATSREASSYNSPLHF. V gene TRBV15 combines with J gene TRBJ1-6, with D hard to call. V was cut by 3 bases and J by 0 bases, with 9 bases left in between. Per germline, CDR1 LNHNV and CDR2 YYDKDF (reference sequence). The CDR3 extends over 16 amino acids.

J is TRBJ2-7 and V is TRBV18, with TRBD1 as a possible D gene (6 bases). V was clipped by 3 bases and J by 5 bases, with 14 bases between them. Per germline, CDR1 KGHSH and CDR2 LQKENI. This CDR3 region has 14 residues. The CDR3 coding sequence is TGTGCCAGCTCACCGTCACAGGGTGTGAACGAGCAGTACTTC. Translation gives CASSPSQGVNEQYF.

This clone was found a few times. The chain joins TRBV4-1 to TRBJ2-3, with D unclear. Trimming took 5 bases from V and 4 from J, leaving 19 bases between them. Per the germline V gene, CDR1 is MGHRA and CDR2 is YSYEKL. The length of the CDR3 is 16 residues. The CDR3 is CASSGIGYLTSDTQYF. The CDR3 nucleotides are TGCGCCAGCAGCGGGATAGGCTATCTCACTTCAGATACGCAGTATTTT.

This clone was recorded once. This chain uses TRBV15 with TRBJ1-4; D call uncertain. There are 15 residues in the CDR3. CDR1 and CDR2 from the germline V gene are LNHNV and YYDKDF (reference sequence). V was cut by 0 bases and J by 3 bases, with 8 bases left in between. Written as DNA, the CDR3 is TGTGCCACCAGCAGAGACTGGGCTGCTAATGAAAAACTGTTTTTT. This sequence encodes CATSRDWAANEKLFF.

Here the CDR3 DNA reads TGTGCCAGCAGCTTAGCGGGAGGATCCTACGAGCAGTACTTC. It is translated as CASSLAGGSYEQYF. J is TRBJ2-7 and V is TRBV7-4; tentatively, D is TRBD2 (6 bases). CDR3 size: 14 residues. V gave up 0 bases and J gave up 1 base, with 7 bases separating them. Per germline, CDR1 SGHVT and CDR2 SQSDAQ.

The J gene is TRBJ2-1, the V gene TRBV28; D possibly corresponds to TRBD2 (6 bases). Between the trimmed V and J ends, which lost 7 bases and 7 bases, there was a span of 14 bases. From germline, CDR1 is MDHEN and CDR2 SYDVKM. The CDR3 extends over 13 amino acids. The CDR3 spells CASMEGVGNEQFF. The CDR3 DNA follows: TGTGCCAGCATGGAGGGAGTGGGTAATGAGCAGTTCTTC.

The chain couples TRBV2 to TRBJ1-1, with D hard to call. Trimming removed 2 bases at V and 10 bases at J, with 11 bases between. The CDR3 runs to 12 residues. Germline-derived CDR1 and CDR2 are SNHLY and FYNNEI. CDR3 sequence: CASSESRSVAFF. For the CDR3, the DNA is TGTGCCAGCAGTGAATCCCGAAGTGTAGCTTTCTTT. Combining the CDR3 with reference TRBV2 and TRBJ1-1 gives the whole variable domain EPEVTQTPSHQVTQMGQEVILRCVPISNHLYFYWYRQILGQKVEFLVSFYNNEISEKSEIFDDQFSVERPDGSNFTLKIRSTKLEDSAMYFCASSESRSVAFFGQGTRLTVV.

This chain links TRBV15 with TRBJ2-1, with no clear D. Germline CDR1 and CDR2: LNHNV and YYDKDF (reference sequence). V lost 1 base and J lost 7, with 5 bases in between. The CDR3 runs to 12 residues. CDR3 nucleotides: TGTGCCACCAGCAGAGTTAGGAATGAGCAGTTCTTC. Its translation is CATSRVRNEQFF.

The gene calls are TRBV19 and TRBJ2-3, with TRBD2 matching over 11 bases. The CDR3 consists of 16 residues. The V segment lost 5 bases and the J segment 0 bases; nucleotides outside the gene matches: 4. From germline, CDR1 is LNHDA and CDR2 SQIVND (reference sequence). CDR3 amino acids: CASSFRTSGSTDTQYF. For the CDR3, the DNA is TGTGCCAGTAGTTTCCGGACTAGCGGGAGCACAGATACGCAGTATTTT.

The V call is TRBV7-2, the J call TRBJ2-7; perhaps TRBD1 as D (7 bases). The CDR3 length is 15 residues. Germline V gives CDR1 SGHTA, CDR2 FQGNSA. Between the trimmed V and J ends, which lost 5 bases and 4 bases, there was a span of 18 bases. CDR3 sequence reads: CASSVGGTASYEQYF. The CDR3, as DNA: TGTGCCAGCAGCGTAGGCGGGACAGCGTCTTACGAGCAGTACTTC.

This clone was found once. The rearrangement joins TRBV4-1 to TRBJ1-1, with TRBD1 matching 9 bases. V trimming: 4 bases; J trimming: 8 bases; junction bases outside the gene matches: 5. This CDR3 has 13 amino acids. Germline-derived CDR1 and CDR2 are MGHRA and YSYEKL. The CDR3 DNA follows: TGCGCCAGCAGCCGAGGCGGGACAGGGGAAGCTTTCTTT. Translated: CASSRGGTGEAFF.

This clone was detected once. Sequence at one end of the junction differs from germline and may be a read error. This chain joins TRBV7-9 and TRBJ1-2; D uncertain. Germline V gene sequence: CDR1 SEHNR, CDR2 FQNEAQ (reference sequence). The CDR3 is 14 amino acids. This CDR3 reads CASSIAGSNYGYTF. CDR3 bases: TGTGCCAGCAGCATAGCCGGGTCTAACTATGGCTACACCTTC.

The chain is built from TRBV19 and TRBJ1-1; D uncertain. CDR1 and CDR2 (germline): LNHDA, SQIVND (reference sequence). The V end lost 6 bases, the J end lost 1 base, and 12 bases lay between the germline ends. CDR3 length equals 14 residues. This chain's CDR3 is CASSVRLKNTEAFF. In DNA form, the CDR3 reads TGTGCCAGTAGCGTCCGACTGAAGAACACTGAAGCTTTCTTT.

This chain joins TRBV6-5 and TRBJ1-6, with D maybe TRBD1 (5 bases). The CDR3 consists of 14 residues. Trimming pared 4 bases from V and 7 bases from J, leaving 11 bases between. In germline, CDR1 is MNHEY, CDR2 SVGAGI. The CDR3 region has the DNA TGTGCCAGCAGTTGGGGCGTCGGGAATTCACCCCTCCACTTT. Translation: CASSWGVGNSPLHF.

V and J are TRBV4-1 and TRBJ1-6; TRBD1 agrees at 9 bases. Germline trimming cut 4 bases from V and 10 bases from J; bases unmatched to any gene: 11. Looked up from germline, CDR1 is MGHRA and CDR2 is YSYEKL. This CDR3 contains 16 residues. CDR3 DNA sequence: TGCGCCAGCAGCCGGTCAACTGGACAGGGGCACTCACCCCTCCACTTT. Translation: CASSRSTGQGHSPLHF.

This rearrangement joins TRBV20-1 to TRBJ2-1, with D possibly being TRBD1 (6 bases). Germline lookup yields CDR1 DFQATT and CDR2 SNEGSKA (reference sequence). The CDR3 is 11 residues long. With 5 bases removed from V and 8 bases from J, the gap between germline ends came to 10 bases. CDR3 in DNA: TGCAGTGCTGGGGGCGTACATGAGCAGTTCTTC. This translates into CSAGGVHEQFF.

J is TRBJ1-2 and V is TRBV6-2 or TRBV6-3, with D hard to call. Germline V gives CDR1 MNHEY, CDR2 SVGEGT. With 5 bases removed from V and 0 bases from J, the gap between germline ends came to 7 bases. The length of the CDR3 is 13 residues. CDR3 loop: CASSLTSNYGYTF. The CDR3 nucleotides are TGTGCCAGCAGTCTAACATCTAACTATGGCTACACCTTC.

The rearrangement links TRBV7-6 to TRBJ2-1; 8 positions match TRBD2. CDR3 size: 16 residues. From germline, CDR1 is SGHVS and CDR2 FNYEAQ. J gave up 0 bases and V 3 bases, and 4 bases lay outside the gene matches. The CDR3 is CASSLEAGDSYNEQFF. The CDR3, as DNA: TGTGCCAGCAGCTTGGAAGCGGGGGACTCCTACAATGAGCAGTTCTTC.

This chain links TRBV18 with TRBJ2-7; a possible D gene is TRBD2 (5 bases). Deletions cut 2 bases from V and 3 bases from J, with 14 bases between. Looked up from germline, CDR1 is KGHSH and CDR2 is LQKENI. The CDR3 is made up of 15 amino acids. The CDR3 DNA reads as TGTGCCAGCTCACCATCGCGCGGAGGAGGCTACGAGCAGTACTTC. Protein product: CASSPSRGGGYEQYF.

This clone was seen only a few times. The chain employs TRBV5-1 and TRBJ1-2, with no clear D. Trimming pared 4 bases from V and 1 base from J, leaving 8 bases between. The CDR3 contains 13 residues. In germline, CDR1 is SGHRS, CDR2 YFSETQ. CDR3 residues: CASSLERNYGYTF. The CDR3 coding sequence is TGCGCCAGCAGCCTCGAACGTAACTATGGCTACACCTTC.

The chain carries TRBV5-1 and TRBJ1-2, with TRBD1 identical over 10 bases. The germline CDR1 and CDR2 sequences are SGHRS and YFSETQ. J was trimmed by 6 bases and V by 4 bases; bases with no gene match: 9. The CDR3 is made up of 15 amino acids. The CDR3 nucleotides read TGCGCCAGCAGCCAACGGACAGGGGGGGTAGATGGCTACACCTTC. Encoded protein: CASSQRTGGVDGYTF.

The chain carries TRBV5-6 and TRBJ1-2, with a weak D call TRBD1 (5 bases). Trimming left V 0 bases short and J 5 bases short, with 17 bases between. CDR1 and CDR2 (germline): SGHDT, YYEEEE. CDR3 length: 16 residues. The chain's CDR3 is CASSLGGLDPFYGYTF. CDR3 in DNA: TGTGCCAGCAGCTTGGGGGGACTCGATCCTTTTTATGGCTACACCTTC.